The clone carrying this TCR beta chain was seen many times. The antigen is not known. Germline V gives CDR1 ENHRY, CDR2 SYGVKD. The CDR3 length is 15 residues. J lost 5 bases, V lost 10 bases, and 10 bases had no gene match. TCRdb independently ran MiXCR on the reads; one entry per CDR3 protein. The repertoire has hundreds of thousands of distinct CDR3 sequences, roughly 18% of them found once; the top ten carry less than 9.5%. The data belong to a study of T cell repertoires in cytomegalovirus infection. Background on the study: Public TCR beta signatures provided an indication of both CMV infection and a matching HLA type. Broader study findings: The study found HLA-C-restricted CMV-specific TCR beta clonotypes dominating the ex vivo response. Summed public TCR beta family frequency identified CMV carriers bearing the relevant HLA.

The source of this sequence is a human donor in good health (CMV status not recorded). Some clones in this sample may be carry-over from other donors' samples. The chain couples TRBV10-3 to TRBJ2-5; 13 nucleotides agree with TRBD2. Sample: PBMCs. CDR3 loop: CATRTSGGSIETQYF. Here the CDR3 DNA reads TGTGCCACCCGGACTAGCGGGGGTAGTATCGAGACCCAGTACTTC.